The entry below describes one TCR beta chain. The data belong to a study of Graves' ophthalmopathy and Graves' hyperthyroidism. The CDR3 length is 15 residues. CDR1 and CDR2 (germline): DFQATT, SNEGSKA (reference sequence). The V segment lost 3 bases and the J segment 6 bases; nucleotides outside the gene matches: 9. RNA transcripts served as template for amplifying TCR beta CDR3 sequences. First-round RT-PCR relied on HTBI primers, and a second-round multiplex PCR came next. TCRdb processed the multiplex PCR reads anew with MiXCR; each CDR3 protein has one entry. The data contain approximately 700,000 distinct CDR3 sequences, 35% to 50% of them seen just once; the ten biggest clones take up 44%.

V is TRBV20-1 and J is TRBJ1-4; 8 nucleotides line up with TRBD1. This clonotype was obtained from an adult man with Graves' ophthalmopathy. Sequenced material: peripheral blood. This CDR3 is CSASPGQGYYEKLFF. CDR3 DNA sequence: TGCAGTGCTAGCCCCGGACAGGGTTATTATGAAAAACTGTTTTTT.